The present T cell receptor beta chain was sequenced within a study of Graves' ophthalmopathy and Graves' hyperthyroidism. Study overall: The collection of peripheral blood took place at initial diagnosis, before any treatment.

Diagnosis was based on clinical symptoms, serum thyroxine, TRAb, thyroid ultrasound and orbital computed tomography. This clonotype was seen at least ten times. Its target is not known. Study-level results: The blood repertoire also included most expanded thyroid clonotypes above 0.001 frequency.

RNA transcripts served as template for amplifying TCR beta CDR3 sequences. In the first round, RT-PCR was carried out with HTBI primers, and a multiplex PCR formed the second round. Each CDR3 protein gets one entry after TCRdb re-called the multiplex PCR reads with MiXCR. Of fewer than 400,000 distinct CDR3 sequences in the sample, around 20% were seen once. Sequencing input: peripheral blood. This clonotype was sampled from a young woman with Graves' ophthalmopathy.

The DNA of the CDR3 is TGTGCCAGCAGTTTACCCGGGGTTGGGGAACAAGAGACCCAGTACTTC. Translated, it gives CASSLPGVGEQETQYF. The rearrangement links TRBV12-3 or TRBV12-4 to TRBJ2-5, with TRBD2 as a possible D gene (5 bases). This CDR3 has 16 residues. The ends were cut back, 2 bases at V and 2 bases at J, with 15 bases in the middle.